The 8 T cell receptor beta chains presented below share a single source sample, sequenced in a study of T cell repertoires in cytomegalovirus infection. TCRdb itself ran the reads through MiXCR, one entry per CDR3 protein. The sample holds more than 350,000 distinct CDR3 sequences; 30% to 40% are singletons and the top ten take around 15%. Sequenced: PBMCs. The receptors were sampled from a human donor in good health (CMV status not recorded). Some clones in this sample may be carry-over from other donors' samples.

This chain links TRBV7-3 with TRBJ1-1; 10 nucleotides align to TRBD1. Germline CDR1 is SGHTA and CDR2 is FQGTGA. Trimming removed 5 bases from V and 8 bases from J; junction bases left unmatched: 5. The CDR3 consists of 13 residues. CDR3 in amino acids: CASSSRDRGEAFF. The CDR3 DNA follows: TGTGCCAGCAGCAGCCGGGACAGGGGCGAAGCTTTCTTT.

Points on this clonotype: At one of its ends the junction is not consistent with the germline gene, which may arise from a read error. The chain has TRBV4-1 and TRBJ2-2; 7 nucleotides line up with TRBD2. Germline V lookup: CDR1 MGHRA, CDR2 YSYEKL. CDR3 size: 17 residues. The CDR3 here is CASSQVGAGVLTGALFF. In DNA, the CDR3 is TGTGCCAGCAGCCAAGTTGGTGCGGGGGTTCTTACCGGGGCGCTGTTTTTT.

For the CDR3, the DNA is TGCAGTGCGGAAAAGACAGGGGGCTACGAGCAGTACTTC. Translation: CSAEKTGGYEQYF. The chain combines TRBV20-1 with TRBJ2-7, with 9 bases that match TRBD1. The CDR3 has 13 residues. CDR1 and CDR2 (germline): DFQATT, SNEGSKA (reference sequence). Trimming at V came to 6 bases and at J to 3 bases, leaving 6 bases not matched to a gene.

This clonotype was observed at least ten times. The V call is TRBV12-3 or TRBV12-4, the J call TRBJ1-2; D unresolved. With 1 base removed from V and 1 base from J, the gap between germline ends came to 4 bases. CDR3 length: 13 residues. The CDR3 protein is CASSLGVNYGYTF. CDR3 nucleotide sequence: TGTGCCAGCAGTTTAGGGGTTAACTATGGCTACACCTTC.

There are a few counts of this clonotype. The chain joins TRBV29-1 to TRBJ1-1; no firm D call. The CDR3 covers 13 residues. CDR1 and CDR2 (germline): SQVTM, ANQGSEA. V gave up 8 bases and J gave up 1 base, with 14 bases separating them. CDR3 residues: CSLTPSGNTEAFF. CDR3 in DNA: TGCAGCTTGACACCCTCGGGGAACACTGAAGCTTTCTTT.

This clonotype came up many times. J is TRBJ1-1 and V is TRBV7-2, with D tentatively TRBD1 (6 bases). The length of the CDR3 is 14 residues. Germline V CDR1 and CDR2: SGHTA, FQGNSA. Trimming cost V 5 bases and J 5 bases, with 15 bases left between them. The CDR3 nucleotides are TGTGCCAGCAGCCCCCCAGGGGCAGGTACTGAAGCTTTCTTT. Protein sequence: CASSPPGAGTEAFF. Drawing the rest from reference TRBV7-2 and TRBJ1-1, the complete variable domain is GAGVSQSPSNKVTEKGKDVELRCDPISGHTALYWYRQSLGQGLEFLIYFQGNSAPDKSGLPSDRFSAERTGGSVSTLTIQRTQQEDSAVYLCASSPPGAGTEAFFGQGTRLTVV.

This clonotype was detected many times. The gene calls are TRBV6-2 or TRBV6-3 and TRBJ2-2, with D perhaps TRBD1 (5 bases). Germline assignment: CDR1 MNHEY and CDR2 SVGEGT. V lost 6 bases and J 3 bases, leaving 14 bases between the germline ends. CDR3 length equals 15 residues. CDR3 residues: CASRKMTVDTGELFF. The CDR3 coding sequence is TGTGCCAGCAGAAAGATGACAGTGGACACCGGGGAGCTGTTTTTT.

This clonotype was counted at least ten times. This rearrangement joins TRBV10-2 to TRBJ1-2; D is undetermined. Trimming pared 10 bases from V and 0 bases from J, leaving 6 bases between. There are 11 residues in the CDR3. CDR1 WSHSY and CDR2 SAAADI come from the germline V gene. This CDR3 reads CATLANYGYTF. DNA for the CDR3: TGCGCCACGCTAGCTAACTATGGCTACACCTTC.